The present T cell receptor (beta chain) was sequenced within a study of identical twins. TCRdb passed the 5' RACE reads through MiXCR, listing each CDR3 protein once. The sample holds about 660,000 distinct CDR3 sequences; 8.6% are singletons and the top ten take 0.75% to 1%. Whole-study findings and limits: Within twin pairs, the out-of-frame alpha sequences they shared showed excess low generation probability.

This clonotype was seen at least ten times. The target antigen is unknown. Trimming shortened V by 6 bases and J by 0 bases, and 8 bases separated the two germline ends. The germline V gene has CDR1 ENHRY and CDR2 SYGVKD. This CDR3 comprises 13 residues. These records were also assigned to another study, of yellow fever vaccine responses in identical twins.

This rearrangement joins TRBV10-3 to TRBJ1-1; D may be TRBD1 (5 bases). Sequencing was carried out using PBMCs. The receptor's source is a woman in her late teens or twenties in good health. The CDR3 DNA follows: TGTGCCATCAGCAACAGGCTGAACACTGAAGCTTTCTTT. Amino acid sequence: CAISNRLNTEAFF.